This TCR beta chain was identified in a study of glioma-infiltrating T cells after dendritic cell vaccination. Study details: Glioblastoma patients came from Phase I and II dendritic cell vaccination trials. Autologous tumor lysate was loaded overnight onto monocyte-derived dendritic cells grown about seven days with IL-4 and GM-CSF.

The PCR used 60 V beta and 13 J beta primers. Using immunoSEQ multiplex PCR, the repertoire was profiled, and TCRdb retains in-frame clones only, with some absent. Of approximately 60,000 clones listed, about nine tenths are singletons. Stated time point: after dendritic cell vaccination, including at tumor progression/relapse. With 7 bases clipped from V and 4 bases from J, the junction kept 7 bases outside the gene matches. The CDR3 extends over 15 amino acids. The germline gives CDR1 SEHNR, CDR2 FQNEAQ (reference sequence). The gene calls are TRBV7-9 and TRBJ2-1; 10 bases align to TRBD1. The clonotype was recovered from a human donor with glioblastoma. This material consisted of blood, taken after dendritic cell vaccination. The CDR3 bases are TGTGCCAGCACCCAGCGGACAGGGGGTTACAATGAGCAGTTCTTC. It specifies CASTQRTGGYNEQFF.